Described below is a single T cell receptor (beta chain) sequence and its context. Germline V gene sequence: CDR1 SGHTA, CDR2 FQGNSA. CDR3 length: 16 residues. The ends were cut back, 5 bases at V and 0 bases at J, with 14 bases in the middle. Reverse transcription of all isolated RNA meant that expressed TCRB transcripts were sequenced. Measured with immunoSEQ multiplex PCR; TCRdb has only the in-frame clones, and not every one. Of about 300,000 clones listed, under 8.5% are singletons. This specimen belongs to a study of beta chain features in type 1 diabetes. The chain is built from TRBV7-2 and TRBJ1-5; a weak D match, TRBD1 (6 bases). This receptor was taken from a woman aged 18-35 years in good health. The sample comprised central memory CD4+ T cells from blood. CDR3 bases: TGTGCCAGCAGCCGACAAGACAGGACTAGCAATCAGCCCCAGCATTTT. This translates into CASSRQDRTSNQPQHF.